The clone carrying this T cell receptor (beta chain) was seen a few times. The data derive from a study of T-cell memory formation after mild COVID-19. MiXCR was run by TCRdb on the 5' RACE reads, yielding one entry per CDR3 protein. The sample shows approximately 410,000 distinct CDR3 sequences, around a quarter of them seen only once. The CDR3 runs 17 residues. Trimming cost V 1 base and J 4 bases; bases outside gene matches: 8. Germline values: CDR1 SGHVS, CDR2 FNYEAQ. The clonotype originates from an adult woman who had mild COVID-19 (a few samples of this study predate the infection). Cell type and time point are not known. The chain joins TRBV7-6 to TRBJ1-5; 9 bases are shared with TRBD1. The sample comprised PBMCs or a T cell subset sorted from them (not recorded which). The CDR3 region has the DNA TGTGCCAGCAGCTTAGGAGATACAGGGGGCTGGAATCAGCCCCAGCATTTT. Translating it yields CASSLGDTGGWNQPQHF.